This T cell receptor beta chain was recorded in a study of cytotoxic CD8 clonotypes in ibrutinib-treated CLL. Assay used: immunoSEQ multiplex PCR; TCRdb lists only in-frame clones, some missing. The sample carries about 130,000 clones, 75% to 85% recorded once. The CDR3 is 15 amino acids. From germline, CDR1 is MNHEY and CDR2 SMNVEV (reference sequence). Between the trimmed V and J ends, which lost 5 bases and 5 bases, there was a span of 15 bases. Sequenced here: PBMCs, sampled after 12 months of ibrutinib treatment. The clonotype comes from a human donor with chronic lymphocytic leukemia. The chain employs TRBV27 and TRBJ1-4; tentatively, D is TRBD1 (6 bases). The CDR3 here is CASSQQTGENEKLFF. The CDR3 bases are TGTGCCAGCAGTCAGCAGACAGGAGAAAATGAAAAACTGTTTTTT.